These T cell receptor beta chains were read from a single sample in a study of blood T cell repertoires in COVID-19. Clones were sequenced by immunoSEQ multiplex PCR, and TCRdb holds only the in-frame ones, with some missing. This repertoire shows more than 350,000 clones, nearly 90% found once; its top ten account for less than 1.5%. The sample comprised PBMCs or T cells enriched from blood (not recorded which). Receptors were obtained from a young woman who had been exposed to COVID-19. The CDR3 runs from the conserved cysteine through the conserved F or W. The D gene is left open where the match is weak. Some rows mark clone size as missing; the rest say once, few, many or name a class of expanded clone.

D	size	V	J	length	DNA	CDR3
.	.	TRBV3-1/TRBV3-2	TRBJ1-2	14	TGTGCCAGCAGCCGGGAGTCCCCAAGCTATGGCTACACCTTC	CASSRESPSYGYTF
TRBD1	.	TRBV10-1	TRBJ2-2	19	TGCGCCAGCAGTGAGGCCGGACAGGGGGCCCTACCGAACACCGGGGAGCTGTTTTTT	CASSEAGQGALPNTGELFF
.	.	TRBV21-1	TRBJ1-2	13	TGTGCCAGCGCTACGGGGAGTAGCTATGGCTACACCTTC	CASATGSSYGYTF
TRBD2	.	TRBV6-1	TRBJ2-3	18	TGTGCCAGCAGTGAAGAGGGGGCTAGCGGGATTTCCTCAGATACGCAGTATTTT	CASSEEGASGISSDTQYF
TRBD1	.	TRBV28	TRBJ1-2	14	TGTGCCAGCAGTTTAACAGGGGGCGACCATGGCTACACCTTC	CASSLTGGDHGYTF
.	.	TRBV7-9	TRBJ2-1	14	TGTGCCAGCAGCGCGGACTCGACCTACAATGAGCAGTTCTTC	CASSADSTYNEQFF
.	.	TRBV5-8	TRBJ2-1	16	TGTGCCAGCGGCCTGGGGCACCGGAGCTCCTACAATGAGCAGTTCTTC	CASGLGHRSSYNEQFF
.	.	TRBV2	TRBJ2-5	12	TGTGCCAGCAGGAGCAATGGAGAGACCCAGTACTTC	CASRSNGETQYF
TRBD1	few	TRBV3-1/TRBV3-2	TRBJ1-2	16	TGTGCCAGCAGCCAAGATCCAGGACAGGGGAGGAATGGCTACACCTTC	CASSQDPGQGRNGYTF
TRBD2	.	TRBV27	TRBJ2-1	14	TGTGCCAGCAGTTCCAGCGGGAGGGCCAATGAGCAGTTCTTC	CASSSSGRANEQFF
TRBD2	.	TRBV18	TRBJ2-3	16	TGTGCCAGCTCACCGCCTAGCGGGAGTGGGACAGATACGCAGTATTTT	CASSPPSGSGTDTQYF
TRBD2	.	TRBV28	TRBJ2-7	13	TGTGCCAGCAGTTTACTCGGGGGGTCCGAGCAGTACTTC	CASSLLGGSEQYF
TRBD1	once	TRBV6-5	TRBJ2-1	15	TGTGCCAGCAGTTACTTCGGGACAGGGGAGGTTGAGCAGTTCTTC	CASSYFGTGEVEQFF
TRBD1	few	TRBV5-4	TRBJ2-7	15	TGTGCCAGCAGCCGCGGGACAGGGAACACCTACGAGCAGTACTTC	CASSRGTGNTYEQYF
.	.	TRBV30	TRBJ1-5	13	TGTGCCTGGAGTCAAGAGGAGGGTCAGCCCCAGCATTTT	CAWSQEEGQPQHF
.	.	TRBV6-5	TRBJ2-7	14	TGTGCCAGCAGAAAAGGGGACAACTCCTACGAGCAGTACTTC	CASRKGDNSYEQYF
.	few	TRBV25-1	TRBJ2-1	13	TGTGCCAGCAGTGAACAGGGGCGCAATGAGCAGTTCTTC	CASSEQGRNEQFF
TRBD1	once	TRBV7-2	TRBJ1-3	16	TGTGCCAGCAGCATGTCCGGGACAGGGGGAAGAAACACCATATATTTT	CASSMSGTGGRNTIYF
.	.	TRBV10-3	TRBJ1-6	15	TGTGCCATCAGTGAGTCCCCAGGGGTAAATTCACCCCTCCACTTT	CAISESPGVNSPLHF
.	.	TRBV19	TRBJ2-7	13	TGTGCCAGTAGTCCGGTCGGGAGCTACGAGCAGTACTTC	CASSPVGSYEQYF
.	few	TRBV18	TRBJ2-7	16	TGTGCCAGCTCCCAAGCCAGGGTCCTGGAGGGTAACGAGCAGTACTTC	CASSQARVLEGNEQYF
.	.	TRBV28	TRBJ1-2	15	TGTGCCAGCGCCGCGGGATACAGACCGTACTATGGCTACACCTTC	CASAAGYRPYYGYTF
TRBD1	.	TRBV28	TRBJ1-2	17	TGTGCCAGTACCGTTAGCGGGACAGGGGGCGCGGCGATTGGCTACACCTTC	CASTVSGTGGAAIGYTF
TRBD2	.	TRBV12-3/TRBV12-4	TRBJ2-7	12	TGTGCCAGCGGATCGGGGGGCTACGAGCAGTACTTC	CASGSGGYEQYF
TRBD1	.	TRBV7-3	TRBJ1-6	15	TGTGCCAGCAGCTTACGGGACAGGGGCCGTTCACCCCTCCACTTT	CASSLRDRGRSPLHF
TRBD1	.	TRBV4-2	TRBJ2-7	14	TGTGCCAGCAGCCAAGAGGGACAGGGCTACGAGCAGTACTTC	CASSQEGQGYEQYF
.	.	TRBV7-8	TRBJ2-5	13	TGTGCCAGCAGGAGGGCGGATCAAGAGACCCAGTACTTC	CASRRADQETQYF
.	.	TRBV27	TRBJ2-7	17	TGTGCCAGCAGTTTGAGGCTTAGAGACGGAGTATTCGACGAGCAGTACTTC	CASSLRLRDGVFDEQYF
TRBD1	few	TRBV5-1	TRBJ1-5	14	TGCGCCAGCAGCCCCGAGACAGGGCCCCAGCCCCAGCATTTT	CASSPETGPQPQHF
.	.	TRBV18	TRBJ2-2	13	TGTGCCAGCCTACTACCCAACACCGGGGAGCTGTTTTTT	CASLLPNTGELFF
.	.	TRBV4-1	TRBJ2-7	14	TGCGCCAGCAGCCAAGAAGGCCCGGAGTACGAGCAGTACTTC	CASSQEGPEYEQYF
TRBD2	.	TRBV9	TRBJ2-1	17	TGTGCCAGCAGCGGAGGAGGACTAGCGGTTGTATACAATGAGCAGTTCTTC	CASSGGGLAVVYNEQFF
TRBD1	.	TRBV28	TRBJ1-4	13	TGTGCCAGCAGTTTCAGGGGGGCTGAAAAACTGTTTTTT	CASSFRGAEKLFF
.	.	TRBV3-1/TRBV3-2	TRBJ2-1	13	TGTGCCAGCAGCCAAGGTACAGCGGGTGAGCAGTTCTTC	CASSQGTAGEQFF
.	once	TRBV7-3	TRBJ2-7	16	TGTGCCAGCAGCTTAATACCTGGTCAGGGGTTCGACGAGCAGTACTTC	CASSLIPGQGFDEQYF
.	.	TRBV24-1	TRBJ2-1	16	TGTGCCACCAGTGATAGCCAGGGGAGGGCATACAATGAGCAGTTCTTC	CATSDSQGRAYNEQFF
TRBD1	.	TRBV13	TRBJ2-2	14	TGTGCCAGCAGACAGGGGGCCCTAACCGGGGAGCTGTTTTTT	CASRQGALTGELFF
TRBD2	.	TRBV19	TRBJ2-3	15	TGTGCCAGTAGTATCCGGCTAGCGGGGACAGATACGCAGTATTTT	CASSIRLAGTDTQYF
TRBD2	.	TRBV19	TRBJ2-4	16	TGTGCCAGTAACCTAGCGGGAGGGCCCGCGGAAAACATTCAGTACTTC	CASNLAGGPAENIQYF
TRBD2	.	TRBV28	TRBJ2-2	16	TGTGCCAGCAGTCTCGGGACTAGCGGGGGTACCGGGGAGCTGTTTTTT	CASSLGTSGGTGELFF
.	.	TRBV9	TRBJ2-7	14	TGTGCCAGCAGCGTGGGCAACTTGCCCTACGAGCAGTACTTC	CASSVGNLPYEQYF
TRBD1	.	TRBV7-7	TRBJ2-3	13	TGTGCCATCGGGACAGGGGGCACAGATACGCAGTATTTT	CAIGTGGTDTQYF
TRBD2	.	TRBV6-5	TRBJ2-7	12	TGTGCCAGCGGTACTAGCGGCTACGAGCAGTACTTC	CASGTSGYEQYF
TRBD2	.	TRBV3-1/TRBV3-2	TRBJ2-1	14	TGTGCCAGTGCTAGCGGGCGATTTAACAATGAGCAGTTCTTC	CASASGRFNNEQFF